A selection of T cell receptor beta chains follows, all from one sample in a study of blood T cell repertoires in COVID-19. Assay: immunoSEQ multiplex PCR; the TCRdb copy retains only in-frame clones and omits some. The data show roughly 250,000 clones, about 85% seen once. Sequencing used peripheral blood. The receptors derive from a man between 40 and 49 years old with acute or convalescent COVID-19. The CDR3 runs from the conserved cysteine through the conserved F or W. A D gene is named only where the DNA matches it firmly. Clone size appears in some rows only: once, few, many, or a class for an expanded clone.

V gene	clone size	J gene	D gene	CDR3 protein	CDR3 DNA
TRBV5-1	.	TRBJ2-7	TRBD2	CASSLGLAGTYEQYF	TGCGCCAGCAGCTTGGGTTTAGCGGGGACCTACGAGCAGTACTTC
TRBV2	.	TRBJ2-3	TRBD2	CASNEALAGGEDTQYF	TGTGCCAGCAACGAGGCGCTGGCGGGGGGTGAAGATACGCAGTATTTT
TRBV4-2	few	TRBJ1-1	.	CASSRMAKRGGRTNTEAFF	TGTGCCAGCAGCCGAATGGCGAAGCGGGGGGGGCGGACGAACACTGAAGCTTTCTTT
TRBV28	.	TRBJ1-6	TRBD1	CASSPGQGKYNSPLHF	TGTGCCAGCAGCCCCGGACAGGGGAAGTATAATTCACCCCTCCACTTT
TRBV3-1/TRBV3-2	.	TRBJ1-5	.	CASSPGGGGNQPQHF	TGTGCCAGCAGCCCGGGGGGCGGTGGCAATCAGCCCCAGCATTTT
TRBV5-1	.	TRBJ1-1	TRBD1	CASSWTGLGTEAFF	TGCGCCAGCAGCTGGACAGGGTTGGGCACTGAAGCTTTCTTT
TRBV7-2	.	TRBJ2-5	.	CASSPRGGPRETQYF	TGTGCCAGCAGCCCCCGCGGCGGGCCGCGAGAGACCCAGTACTTC
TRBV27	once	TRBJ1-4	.	CASRGALGNEKLFF	TGTGCCAGCAGAGGGGCGTTGGGTAATGAAAAACTGTTTTTT
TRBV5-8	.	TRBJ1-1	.	CASSLGAVMNTEAFF	TGTGCCAGCAGCCTAGGTGCAGTCATGAACACTGAAGCTTTCTTT
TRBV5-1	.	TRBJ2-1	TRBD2	CASSLGLAGWEQFF	TGCGCCAGCAGCTTGGGACTAGCGGGGTGGGAGCAGTTCTTC
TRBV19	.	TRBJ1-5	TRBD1	CASSPPDRDQPQHF	TGTGCCAGTAGTCCTCCCGACAGGGACCAGCCCCAGCATTTT
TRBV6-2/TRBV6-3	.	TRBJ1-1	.	CASIPSGGVTLEAFF	TGTGCCAGCATCCCATCTGGAGGGGTGACACTTGAAGCTTTCTTT
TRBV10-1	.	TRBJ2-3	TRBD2	CASSRWTSGMPDTQYF	TGCGCCAGCAGTCGATGGACTAGCGGGATGCCAGATACGCAGTATTTT
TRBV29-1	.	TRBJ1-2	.	CSTRTENYGYTF	TGCAGCACTAGGACAGAAAACTATGGCTACACCTTC
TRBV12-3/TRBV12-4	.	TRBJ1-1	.	CASRSETEAFF	TGTGCCAGCAGGTCGGAGACTGAAGCTTTCTTT
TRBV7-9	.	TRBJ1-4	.	CASSPYRDIDEKLFF	TGTGCCAGCAGCCCCTACAGGGATATAGATGAAAAACTGTTTTTT
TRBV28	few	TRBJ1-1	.	CASSPSKNTEAFF	TGTGCCAGCAGTCCATCTAAGAACACTGAAGCTTTCTTT
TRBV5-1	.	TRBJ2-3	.	CASSLFGSKVTDTQYF	TGCGCCAGCAGCTTGTTTGGCAGTAAAGTGACAGATACGCAGTATTTT
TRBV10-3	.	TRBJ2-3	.	CATLGGTDTQYF	TGTGCCACGCTGGGAGGCACAGATACGCAGTATTTT
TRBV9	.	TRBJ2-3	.	CASSVGWSRTDTQYF	TGTGCCAGCAGCGTAGGATGGAGCCGCACAGATACGCAGTATTTT
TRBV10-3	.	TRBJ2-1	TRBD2	CAITPGLAVNEQFF	TGTGCCATCACCCCGGGACTAGCGGTTAATGAGCAGTTCTTC
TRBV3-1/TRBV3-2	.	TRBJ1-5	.	CASSLGQGTNQPQHF	TGTGCCAGCAGCCTCGGGCAGGGGACCAATCAGCCCCAGCATTTT
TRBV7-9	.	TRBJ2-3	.	CASSAPRGRGIDTQYF	TGTGCCAGCAGCGCGCCGAGGGGGCGGGGTATAGATACGCAGTATTTT
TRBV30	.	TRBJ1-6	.	CAWGTGSSSYNSPLHF	TGTGCCTGGGGGACGGGGTCCAGCTCCTATAATTCACCCCTCCACTTT
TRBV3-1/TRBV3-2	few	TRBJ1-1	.	CASSQERGATEAFF	TGTGCCAGCAGCCAAGAACGGGGGGCCACTGAAGCTTTCTTT
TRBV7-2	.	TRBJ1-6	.	CASSLAPGSRSPLHF	TGTGCCAGCAGCTTAGCGCCGGGTTCCCGGTCACCCCTCCACTTT
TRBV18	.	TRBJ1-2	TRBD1	CASSTTGGNYGYTF	TGTGCCAGCTCAACGACAGGGGGGAACTATGGCTACACCTTC
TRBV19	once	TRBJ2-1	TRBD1	CASRGTGTANNEQFF	TGTGCCAGTAGAGGAACCGGGACAGCTAACAATGAGCAGTTCTTC
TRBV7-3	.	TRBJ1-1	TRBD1	CASSLQGGPMNTEAFF	TGTGCCAGCAGTCTCCAGGGGGGCCCAATGAACACTGAAGCTTTCTTT
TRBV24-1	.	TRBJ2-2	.	CATSPGRGRAGELFF	TGTGCCACCAGTCCCGGGCGGGGAAGAGCCGGGGAGCTGTTTTTT
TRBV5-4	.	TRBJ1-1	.	CASRERGGANEAFF	TGTGCCAGCAGGGAACGCGGGGGCGCTAATGAAGCTTTCTTT
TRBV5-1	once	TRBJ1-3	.	CASSDTASGNTIYF	TGCGCCAGCAGCGACACAGCATCTGGAAACACCATATATTTT
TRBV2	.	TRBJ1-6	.	CASTQGTYNSPLHF	TGTGCCAGCACCCAGGGGACCTATAATTCACCCCTCCACTTT
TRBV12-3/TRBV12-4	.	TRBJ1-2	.	CASSFQANYGYTF	TGTGCCAGCAGTTTCCAGGCAAACTATGGCTACACCTTC
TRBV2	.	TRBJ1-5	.	CASRDFPIGQPQHF	TGTGCCAGCAGGGATTTCCCTATCGGGCAGCCCCAGCATTTT
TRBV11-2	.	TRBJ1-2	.	CASSLPGDGYTF	TGTGCCAGCAGCTTACCCGGAGACGGCTACACCTTC
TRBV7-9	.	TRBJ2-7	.	CASSLVQYEQYF	TGTGCCAGCAGCTTAGTTCAGTACGAGCAGTACTTC
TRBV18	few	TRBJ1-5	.	CASSPGSHQPQHF	TGTGCCAGCTCACCAGGGAGCCATCAGCCCCAGCATTTT
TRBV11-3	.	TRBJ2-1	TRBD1	CASSRSRDRDGNEQFF	TGTGCCAGCAGCAGATCCCGGGACAGGGACGGCAATGAGCAGTTCTTC
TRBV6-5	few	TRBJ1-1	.	CASSYSVGRVDTEAFF	TGTGCCAGCAGTTACTCGGTGGGCAGGGTGGACACTGAAGCTTTCTTT
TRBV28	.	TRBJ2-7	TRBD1	CASSSPGQGYEQYF	TGTGCCAGCAGTTCCCCGGGACAGGGCTACGAGCAGTACTTC
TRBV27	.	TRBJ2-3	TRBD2	CASSLASLTSGGGTQYF	TGTGCCAGCAGTCTAGCGTCTCTAACTAGCGGGGGCGGTACGCAGTATTTT
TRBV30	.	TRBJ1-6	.	CAWRPYGEGKNSPLHF	TGTGCCTGGAGACCTTATGGGGAGGGTAAAAATTCACCCCTCCACTTT
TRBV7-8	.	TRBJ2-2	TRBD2	CASSRAGGPNTGELFF	TGTGCCAGCAGCCGCGCGGGGGGGCCGAACACCGGGGAGCTGTTTTTT
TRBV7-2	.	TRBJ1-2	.	CASSLGGVGYTF	TGTGCCAGCAGCTTAGGAGGAGTTGGCTACACCTTC
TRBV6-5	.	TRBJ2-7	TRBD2	CASMRLAGGFHEQYF	TGTGCCAGCATGCGACTAGCGGGGGGCTTCCACGAGCAGTACTTC
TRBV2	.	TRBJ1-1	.	CASRQGLNTEAFF	TGTGCCAGCAGACAGGGTTTGAACACTGAAGCTTTCTTT
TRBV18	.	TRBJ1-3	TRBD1	CASSSGTAGYTIYF	TGTGCCAGCTCTTCCGGGACAGCCGGCTACACCATATATTTT
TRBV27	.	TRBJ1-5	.	CASSGVGQPQHF	TGTGCCAGCAGCGGAGTCGGGCAGCCCCAGCATTTT
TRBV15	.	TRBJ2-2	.	CATSRAGTPGELFF	TGTGCCACCAGCAGGGCCGGGACACCCGGGGAGCTGTTTTTT
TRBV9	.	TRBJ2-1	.	CASTLGDQDEQFF	TGTGCCAGCACCCTCGGGGATCAGGATGAGCAGTTCTTC
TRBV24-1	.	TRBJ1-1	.	CATRGQNTEAFF	TGTGCCACCCGGGGACAGAACACTGAAGCTTTCTTT
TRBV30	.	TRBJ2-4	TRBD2	CAWSDLPGGKNIQYF	TGTGCCTGGAGTGACCTTCCGGGGGGGAAAAACATTCAGTACTTC
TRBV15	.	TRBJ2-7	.	CATSEPRRGINEQYF	TGTGCCACCAGCGAGCCCCGGAGGGGAATAAACGAGCAGTACTTC
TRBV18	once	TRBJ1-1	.	CASSPGATEAFF	TGTGCCAGCTCACCAGGGGCCACTGAAGCTTTCTTT
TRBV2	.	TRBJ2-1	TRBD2	CAGLGLAGSLSYNEQFF	TGTGCCGGACTGGGACTAGCGGGGTCCCTCTCCTACAATGAGCAGTTCTTC
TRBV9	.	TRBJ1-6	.	CASSGSGSSSYNSPLHF	TGTGCCAGCAGCGGATCAGGGTCGAGCTCCTATAATTCACCCCTCCACTTT
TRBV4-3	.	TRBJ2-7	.	CASSQAHGLTYEQYF	TGCGCCAGCAGCCAAGCTCACGGACTGACCTACGAGCAGTACTTC
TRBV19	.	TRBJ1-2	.	CASSIDAGSGYTF	TGTGCCAGTAGTATAGATGCAGGTTCTGGCTACACCTTC